This is a list of T cell receptor beta chains from one sample in a study of Ad26.COV2.S vaccination and SARS-CoV-2 variants. Profiling relied on immunoSEQ multiplex PCR, and the TCRdb table lists in-frame clones only, not all of them. The profile shows fewer than 800,000 clones, approximately 88% of them singletons. Material: peripheral blood, obtained in a trial of Ad26.COV2.S vaccine versus placebo. The receptors derive from a person between 18 and 65 years old who received the Ad26.COV2.S COVID-19 vaccine or a placebo. Each CDR3 is given with its conserved first and last residue. The listing skips clone size in some rows; elsewhere it reads once, few, many or a size class.

j_call	clone_size	v_call	cdr3_aa
TRBJ2-1	-	TRBV27	CASSWTSGSIYEQFF
TRBJ2-2	-	TRBV5-1	CASSLTGKGGELFF
TRBJ2-7	-	TRBV11-2	CASSFEAYEQYF
TRBJ2-7	-	TRBV6-5	CASSSVGQVAYEQYF
TRBJ2-2	-	TRBV7-9	CASSLETMVGELFF
TRBJ2-5	-	TRBV19	CASSASRETQYF
TRBJ2-5	-	TRBV15	CATSRPPGGSETQYF
TRBJ2-5	once	TRBV19	CASSTSDRDHQETQYF
TRBJ2-5	-	TRBV30	CAYNRLRPETQYF
TRBJ1-2	-	TRBV10-1	CASSEFSGQGPYTF
TRBJ1-2	few	TRBV4-3	CASSQDRGLYGYTF
TRBJ1-2	-	TRBV6-5	CASSYSTQGRTYTF
TRBJ2-3	-	TRBV7-9	CASSRPGPMADTQYF
TRBJ2-7	-	TRBV6-5	CASSYTGSEQYF
TRBJ1-6	-	TRBV7-2	CASSLKTGVGSPLHF
TRBJ1-1	-	TRBV7-3	CASSLLGRGNTEAFF
TRBJ1-5	-	TRBV7-9	CASSLGGYSNQPQHF
TRBJ1-1	-	TRBV9	CASSVFEGPNTEAFF
TRBJ2-3	-	TRBV18	CASSTQTRSDTQYF
TRBJ2-1	-	TRBV7-9	CASSREETGLVYNEQFF
TRBJ2-3	once	TRBV19	CASGETDTQYF
TRBJ1-2	once	TRBV29-1	CSVEFEAGRGGYTF
TRBJ1-4	-	TRBV6-5	CASSYYSGEKLFF
TRBJ2-6	-	TRBV7-8	CASSLSWVARSGANVLTF
TRBJ1-1	-	TRBV19	CASSIVSGEAFF